One and the same sample provided the 25 T cell receptor beta chains below, sequenced in a study of blood T cell repertoires in COVID-19 (dated by TCRdb to 2020 to 2021). Library prep was done by the immunoSEQ multiplex PCR assay. TCRdb mirrors the immuneACCESS table, restricted to in-frame sequences. Some clones are absent from its copies; in checked studies, under half trace to an unresolved V gene, and the reason for the others is unknown. Across this sample there are 40,000 or so clones, with roughly 90% seen only once. Together, the top ten hold 7.5% to 9.5% of the sample. Sequenced sample: peripheral blood. The receptors here all came from a man aged 55-75 years with active COVID-19.

V usage is TRBV2 and J usage is TRBJ1-5; TRBD1 agrees at 9 bases. The CDR3 extends over 14 amino acids. Germline trimming cut 8 bases from V and 7 bases from J; bases unmatched to any gene: 9. Germline V gives CDR1 SNHLY, CDR2 FYNNEI. Written as DNA, the CDR3 is TGTGCCAGCGTCAGGACAGGGGATGGCCAGCCCCAGCATTTT. It codes for CASVRTGDGQPQHF.

The rearrangement uses TRBV6-2 or TRBV6-3 and TRBJ2-3; D is ambiguous. This CDR3 spans 13 amino acids. The germline V gene encodes CDR1 MNHEY and CDR2 SVGEGT. V dropped 5 bases and J dropped 2 bases, with 8 bases sitting between them. CDR3 DNA: TGTGCCAGCAGTCCCCAGTCCACAGATACGCAGTATTTT. Translating it yields CASSPQSTDTQYF.

The chain combines TRBV4-1 with TRBJ1-1, with D maybe TRBD1 (6 bases). Per the germline V gene, CDR1 is MGHRA and CDR2 is YSYEKL. Trimming left V 0 bases short and J 4 bases short, with 12 bases between. This CDR3 region has 15 residues. This chain's CDR3 is CASSQEAGESTEAFF. CDR3 nucleotides: TGCGCCAGCAGCCAAGAAGCAGGGGAGAGCACTGAAGCTTTCTTT.

The chain recombines TRBV5-4 with TRBJ2-1; 14 nucleotides agree with TRBD2. The CDR3 is made up of 15 amino acids. Trimming took 4 bases from V and 7 from J; bases not matched to a gene: 4. CDR1 is SGHNT, CDR2 YYREEE, per germline (reference sequence). As DNA, the CDR3 is TGTGCCAGCAGCCCCGGGACTAGCGGGAGAAATGAGCAGTTCTTC. Protein: CASSPGTSGRNEQFF.

This clone was counted once. The chain combines TRBV10-3 with TRBJ2-7; 7 bases match TRBD1. Losses at the gene ends were 10 bases for V and 2 bases for J; bases not matched to a gene: 5. The CDR3 contains 12 residues. Looked up from germline, CDR1 is ENHRY and CDR2 is SYGVKD. CDR3 residues: CATRDRTYEQYF. The CDR3 nucleotides are TGTGCCACCCGGGACAGAACCTACGAGCAGTACTTC.

V and J are TRBV5-1 and TRBJ2-7; 14 bases align to TRBD2. The germline V gene has CDR1 SGHRS and CDR2 YFSETQ. The CDR3 totals 16 residues. J was trimmed by 2 bases and V by 4 bases; bases with no gene match: 5. CDR3 nucleotides: TGCGCCAGCAGCCAGGGACTAGCGGGAGAACCCTACGAGCAGTACTTC. Amino acid sequence: CASSQGLAGEPYEQYF.

The V and J genes are TRBV29-1 and TRBJ2-5; 12 nucleotides align to TRBD1. Germline CDR1 and CDR2: SQVTM and ANQGSEA. The ends lost 7 bases at V and 4 bases at J; junction bases unmatched: 13. The CDR3 length is 16 residues. The CDR3 is CSARSPGQGASETQYF. In nucleotides, the CDR3 is TGCAGCGCCCGGAGCCCGGGACAGGGGGCCTCAGAGACCCAGTACTTC.

J is TRBJ2-5 and V is TRBV11-1, with 7 bases identical to TRBD1. CDR1 is SGHAT, CDR2 FQDESV, per germline (reference sequence). V lost 6 bases, J lost 3 bases, and 1 base stayed unmatched. CDR3 size: 12 residues. The CDR3 nucleotides are TGTGCCAGCAGAGGGACAGAAGAGACCCAGTACTTC. Protein product: CASRGTEETQYF.

This clone was detected many times. V is TRBV5-1 and J is TRBJ2-2; the match to TRBD1 covers 9 bases. Germline V gene lookup returns CDR1 SGHRS and CDR2 YFSETQ. This CDR3 spans 16 amino acids. The junction had 5 bases not matched to a gene; V was cut back by 2 bases and J by 3 bases. The chain's CDR3 is CASSFGDRDYTGELFF. For the CDR3, the DNA is TGCGCCAGCAGCTTTGGGGACAGGGATTACACCGGGGAGCTGTTTTTT.

The sample holds one count of this clone. This CDR3 reads CASSYSGAGAVFRSYEQYF. The CDR3 DNA is TGTGCCAGCAGTTACTCGGGAGCGGGAGCGGTTTTTCGATCCTACGAGCAGTACTTC. The rearrangement joins TRBV6-2 or TRBV6-3 to TRBJ2-7; TRBD2 aligns across 8 bases. The CDR3 spans 19 residues. With V trimmed by 0 bases and J by 1 base, 14 bases remained unmatched. Germline values: CDR1 MNHEY, CDR2 SVGEGT.

Here the CDR3 reads CASSVDFGRGGPSYNEQFF. The CDR3 DNA reads TGTGCCAGCAGCGTAGATTTCGGGAGGGGAGGCCCCTCCTACAATGAGCAGTTCTTC. The J gene is TRBJ2-1, the V gene TRBV9, with 8 bases identical to TRBD2. V was clipped by 0 bases and J by 0 bases; unmatched bases: 11. This CDR3 is built from 19 residues. Germline loops: CDR1 SGDLS, CDR2 YYNGEE.

The genes are TRBV30 and TRBJ1-2, with D possibly being TRBD1 (6 bases). This CDR3 has 14 amino acids. The germline V gene has CDR1 GTSNPN and CDR2 SVGIG (reference sequence). Trimming took 2 bases from V and 2 from J, leaving 12 bases between them. CDR3 sequence: CAWSSDRFNYGYTF. In DNA form, the CDR3 reads TGTGCCTGGAGTAGTGACAGGTTCAACTATGGCTACACCTTC.

By its share, this clone is medium-sized (0.01 to 0.1%). This chain links TRBV4-1 with TRBJ2-7, with D tentatively TRBD1 (6 bases). The V gene's germline CDR1 is MGHRA and CDR2 YSYEKL. The CDR3 consists of 15 residues. V gave up 1 base and J gave up 2 bases, with 12 bases separating them. CDR3 region: CASSQGGTGTYEQYF. The CDR3, as DNA: TGCGCCAGCAGCCAAGGCGGAACAGGGACCTACGAGCAGTACTTC.

This chain connects TRBV2 to TRBJ1-1; D uncertain. Germline-derived CDR1 and CDR2 are SNHLY and FYNNEI. The CDR3 loop spans 14 amino acids. Trimming took 5 bases from V and 0 from J, leaving 10 bases between them. The CDR3 here is CASSREGLNTEAFF. The CDR3 DNA reads TGTGCCAGCAGTCGGGAGGGTTTGAACACTGAAGCTTTCTTT.

The chain couples TRBV5-4 to TRBJ2-3; TRBD2 matches 10 bases. This CDR3 is built from 16 residues. Germline lookup yields CDR1 SGHNT and CDR2 YYREEE (reference sequence). V lost 4 bases to trimming and J lost 0 bases; unmatched junction nucleotides: 5. The CDR3 is CASSKASGRSTDTQYF. CDR3 nucleotide sequence: TGTGCCAGCAGCAAAGCTAGCGGGAGAAGCACAGATACGCAGTATTTT.

This rearrangement joins TRBV25-1 to TRBJ1-5; 9 nucleotides align to TRBD1. This CDR3 has 18 residues. With 1 base clipped from V and 1 base from J, the junction kept 8 bases outside the gene matches. Looked up from germline, CDR1 is MGHDK and CDR2 is SYGVNS. The CDR3 sequence: CASSELEQGARSNQPQHF. CDR3 in DNA: TGTGCCAGCAGTGAATTAGAACAGGGGGCGCGGAGCAATCAGCCCCAGCATTTT.

About this clone: At one end, the junction sequence differs from germline, possibly due to a read error. The chain links TRBV13 to TRBJ1-3; D is ambiguous. The germline CDR1 and CDR2 sequences are PRHDT and FYEKMQ (reference sequence). CDR3 length: 14 amino acids. CDR3 nucleotide sequence: TGTGCCAGCAACTTAGCCCTCAGAGGAAACACCATATATTTT. Translated: CASNLALRGNTIYF.

The CDR3: CASSEIGGGYEQYF. The CDR3 nucleotides are TGTGCCAGCAGTGAAATAGGTGGGGGGTACGAGCAGTACTTC. The chain combines TRBV6-1 with TRBJ2-7, with D perhaps TRBD2 (6 bases). The CDR3 extends over 14 amino acids. Per germline, CDR1 MNHNS and CDR2 SASEGT. V was pared by 2 bases and J by 4 bases, with 12 bases between.

The chain combines TRBV7-9 with TRBJ2-3; 11 bases line up with TRBD2. In germline, CDR1 is SEHNR, CDR2 FQNEAQ (reference sequence). With 5 bases clipped from V and 0 bases from J, the junction kept 4 bases outside the gene matches. This CDR3 comprises 16 residues. Here the CDR3 reads CASSILAGVSTDTQYF. The CDR3 region has the DNA TGTGCCAGCAGCATACTAGCGGGAGTAAGCACAGATACGCAGTATTTT.

J is TRBJ2-3 and V is TRBV9; TRBD2 aligns across 8 bases. This CDR3 is 15 amino acids long. Germline assignment: CDR1 SGDLS and CDR2 YYNGEE. With V trimmed by 0 bases and J by 4 bases, 4 bases remained unmatched. CDR3 region: CASSVGLALADTQYF. The CDR3 bases are TGTGCCAGCAGCGTAGGACTAGCGTTGGCAGATACGCAGTATTTT.

A single count supports this clone. The gene calls are TRBV10-3 and TRBJ2-7; 10 bases match TRBD2. The ends lost 2 bases at V and 5 bases at J; junction bases unmatched: 6. The length of the CDR3 is 15 residues. The V gene's germline CDR1 is ENHRY and CDR2 SYGVKD. The CDR3 loop reads CAISEGVAGGHEQYF. The CDR3 nucleotides are TGTGCCATCAGTGAGGGGGTAGCGGGAGGTCACGAGCAGTACTTC.

This chain connects TRBV5-4 to TRBJ2-5; 12 bases fit TRBD2. Trimming removed 1 base from V and 5 bases from J; junction bases left unmatched: 6. The germline gives CDR1 SGHNT, CDR2 YYREEE (reference sequence). The CDR3 sequence is 16 residues long. The CDR3, as DNA: TGTGCCAGCAGCTTGAGACTAGCGGGAGTATCTGAGACCCAGTACTTC. Its translation is CASSLRLAGVSETQYF.

J is TRBJ1-2 and V is TRBV9; D gene uncertain. The CDR3 sequence is 13 residues long. Germline assignment: CDR1 SGDLS and CDR2 YYNGEE. Deletions cut 4 bases from V and 1 base from J, with 8 bases between. As DNA, the CDR3 is TGTGCCAGCAGCCCAGATGTTAACTATGGCTACACCTTC. This encodes CASSPDVNYGYTF.

The rearrangement joins TRBV11-1 to TRBJ2-5; 10 bases fit TRBD2. Germline V CDR1 and CDR2: SGHAT, FQDESV (reference sequence). The CDR3 runs 15 residues. With 1 base clipped from V and 1 base from J, the junction kept 0 bases outside the gene matches. CDR3 DNA: TGTGCCAGCAGCTTAGGACTAGCGGGCCAAGAGACCCAGTACTTC. Protein: CASSLGLAGQETQYF.

This chain uses TRBV6-2 or TRBV6-3 with TRBJ2-2; D is unclear. CDR1 is MNHEY, CDR2 SVGEGT, per germline. Trimming shortened V by 2 bases and J by 6 bases, and 7 bases separated the two germline ends. The CDR3 is 13 amino acids. The CDR3 sequence: CASSYASAGELFF. In DNA, the CDR3 is TGTGCCAGCAGTTACGCGAGTGCCGGGGAGCTGTTTTTT.